The entry below describes one T cell receptor beta chain. The data originate from a study of blood T cell repertoires in COVID-19. About the study: T cells, B-cell-depleted T cells, or PBMCs provided the cDNA or gDNA that served as material.

The assay was immunoSEQ multiplex PCR, and TCRdb's table has in-frame clones only and misses some. The sample carries hundreds of thousands of clones, 80% to 90% recorded once. The length of the CDR3 is 18 residues. J was trimmed by 0 bases and V by 5 bases; bases with no gene match: 8. The germline CDR1 and CDR2 sequences are LNHDA and SQIVND (reference sequence). Source material: peripheral blood. The receptor's source is a woman in her forties or fifties with acute or convalescent COVID-19. The rearrangement joins TRBV19 to TRBJ2-3; TRBD2 agrees at 13 bases. CDR3: CASSRTSGRGTSTDTQYF. CDR3 bases: TGTGCCAGTAGTCGGACTAGCGGGAGAGGAACTAGCACAGATACGCAGTATTTT. Full variable domain (missing parts from reference TRBV19 and TRBJ2-3): DGGITQSPKYLFRKEGQNVTLSCEQNLNHDAMYWYRQDPGQGLRLIYYSQIVNDFQKGDIAEGYSVSREKKESFPLTVTSAQKNPTAFYLCASSRTSGRGTSTDTQYFGPGTRLTVL.